The clone carrying this T cell receptor beta chain occurred many times. Antigen unknown. This sample includes further DNA sequences coding for the same CDR3. This sample was included in a study of memory CD4+ T cells and cytomegalovirus serostatus. Study details: Healthy Belgian adult donors included roughly nine CMV-positive and some 24 CMV-negative people. General study results and limits: The CMV-associated TCR signature appears largely within the CD4+ memory repertoire.

The sort gate was single viable CD3+CD4+CD8-CD45RO+ cells for memory CD4+ T cells. Donors' CMV status reflects serum IgG against pp150, pp28, p38, p52. CDR1 and CDR2 (germline): DFQATT, SNEGSKA (reference sequence). V lost 6 bases, J lost 2 bases, and 8 bases lay in between. The CDR3 runs 11 residues. The method was immunoSEQ multiplex PCR; TCRdb's version includes in-frame clones alone and lacks a portion of them. This sample yields approximately 74,000 clones, of which about three quarters are seen a single time; around 4.3% belongs to the top ten. The rearrangement joins TRBV20-1 to TRBJ2-7; possibly TRBD2 for D (6 bases). The sequence came from an adult in good health and CMV-seropositive. Sequencing used memory CD4+ T cells from blood. The CDR3 protein is CSARTTYEQYF. The CDR3 DNA sequence: TGCAGTGCCCGGACTACCTACGAGCAGTACTTC.